This TCR beta chain came from a study of blood T cells in healthy people across ages. A sample-barcoded 5' primer and a J-beta primer mix were used in a second PCR of roughly 6 to 11 cycles. MiXCR was run by TCRdb on the 5' RACE reads, yielding one entry per CDR3 protein. The sample lists hundreds of thousands of distinct CDR3 sequences, more than 55% seen once, with roughly 25% in the top ten. Healthy Caucasian individuals from Russia aged roughly 6 to 100 were enrolled as donors. CDR1 is SQVTM and CDR2 is ANQGSEA in the germline V gene. The CDR3 covers 13 residues. Deletions cut 4 bases from V and 4 bases from J, with 13 bases between.

Sequenced: blood. The source is a man in his forties in good health. The chain links TRBV29-1 to TRBJ1-1, with D unresolved. CDR3 region: CSVGSLGSTEAFF. CDR3 DNA sequence: TGCAGCGTTGGCTCCTTGGGGAGCACTGAAGCTTTCTTT. Supplemented by reference TRBV29-1 and TRBJ1-1, the full variable domain reads SAVISQKPSRDICQRGTSLTIQCQVDSQVTMMFWYRQQPGQSLTLIATANQGSEATYESGFVIDKFPISRPNLTFSTLTVSNMSPEDSSIYLCSVGSLGSTEAFFGQGTRLTVV.